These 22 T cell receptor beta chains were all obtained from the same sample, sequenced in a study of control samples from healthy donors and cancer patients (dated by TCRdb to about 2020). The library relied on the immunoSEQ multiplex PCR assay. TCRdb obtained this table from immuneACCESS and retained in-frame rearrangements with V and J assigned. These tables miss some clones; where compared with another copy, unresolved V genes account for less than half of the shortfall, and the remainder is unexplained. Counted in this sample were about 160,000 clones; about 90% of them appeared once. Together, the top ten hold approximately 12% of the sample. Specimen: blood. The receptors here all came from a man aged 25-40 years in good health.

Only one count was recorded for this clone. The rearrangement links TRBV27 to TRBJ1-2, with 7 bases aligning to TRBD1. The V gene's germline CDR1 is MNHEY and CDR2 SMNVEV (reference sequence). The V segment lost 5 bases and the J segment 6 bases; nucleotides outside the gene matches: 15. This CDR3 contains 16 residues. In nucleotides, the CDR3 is TGTGCCAGCAGTCCACGACTCCCGGACAGGATCCATGGCTACACCTTC. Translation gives CASSPRLPDRIHGYTF.

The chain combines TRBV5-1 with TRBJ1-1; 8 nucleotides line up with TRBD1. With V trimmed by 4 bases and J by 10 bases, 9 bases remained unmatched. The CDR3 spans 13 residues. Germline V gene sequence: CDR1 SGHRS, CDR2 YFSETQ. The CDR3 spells CASSPTGDIGAFF. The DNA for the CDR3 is TGCGCCAGCAGCCCGACAGGGGACATTGGAGCTTTCTTT. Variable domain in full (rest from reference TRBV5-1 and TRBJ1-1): KAGVTQTPRYLIKTRGQQVTLSCSPISGHRSVSWYQQTPGQGLQFLFEYFSETQRNKGNFPGRFSGRQFSNSRSEMNVSTLELGDSALYLCASSPTGDIGAFFGQGTRLTVV.

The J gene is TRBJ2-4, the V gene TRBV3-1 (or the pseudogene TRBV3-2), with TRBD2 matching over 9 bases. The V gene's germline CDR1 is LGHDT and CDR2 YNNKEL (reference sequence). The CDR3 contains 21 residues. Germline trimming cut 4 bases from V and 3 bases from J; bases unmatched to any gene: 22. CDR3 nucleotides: TGTGCCAGCAGCCTCTCCTGGCGGGGGGGCCTAATCGAGTGGGTCAAAAACATTCAGTACTTC. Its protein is CASSLSWRGGLIEWVKNIQYF.

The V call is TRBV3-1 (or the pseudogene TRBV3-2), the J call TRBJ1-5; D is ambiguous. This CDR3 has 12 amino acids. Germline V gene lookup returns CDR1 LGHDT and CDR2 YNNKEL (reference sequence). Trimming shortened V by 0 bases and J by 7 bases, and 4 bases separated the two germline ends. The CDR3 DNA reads TGTGCCAGCAGCCAAGAACGACAGCCCCAGCATTTT. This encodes CASSQERQPQHF.

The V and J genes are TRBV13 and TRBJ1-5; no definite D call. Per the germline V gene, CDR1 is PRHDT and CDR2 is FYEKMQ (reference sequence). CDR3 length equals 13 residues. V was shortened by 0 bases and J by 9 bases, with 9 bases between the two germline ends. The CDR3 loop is CASSLGTLLPQHF. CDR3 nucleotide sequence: TGTGCCAGCAGCTTAGGGACACTCTTGCCCCAGCATTTT. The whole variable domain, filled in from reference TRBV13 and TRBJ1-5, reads AAGVIQSPRHLIKEKRETATLKCYPIPRHDTVYWYQQGPGQDPQFLISFYEKMQSDKGSIPDRFSAQQFSDYHSELNMSSLELGDSALYFCASSLGTLLPQHFGDGTRLSIL.

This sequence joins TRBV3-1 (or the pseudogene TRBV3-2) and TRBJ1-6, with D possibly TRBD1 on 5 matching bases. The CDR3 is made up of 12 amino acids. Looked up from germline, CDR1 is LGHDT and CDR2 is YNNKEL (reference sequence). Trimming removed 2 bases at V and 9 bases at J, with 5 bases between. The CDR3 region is CASSQRGSPLHF. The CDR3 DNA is TGTGCCAGCAGCCAAAGGGGTTCACCCCTCCACTTT.

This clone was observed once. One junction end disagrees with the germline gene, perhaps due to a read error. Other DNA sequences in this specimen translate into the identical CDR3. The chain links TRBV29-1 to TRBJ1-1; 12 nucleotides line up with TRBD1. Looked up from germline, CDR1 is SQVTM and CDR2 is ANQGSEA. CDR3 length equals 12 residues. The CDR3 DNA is TGCAGCGTTGTGGGACAGGGGGCTGAGGCTTTCTTT. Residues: CSVVGQGAEAFF. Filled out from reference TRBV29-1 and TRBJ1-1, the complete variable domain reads SAVISQKPSRDICQRGTSLTIQCQVDSQVTMMFWYRQQPGQSLTLIATANQGSEATYESGFVIDKFPISRPNLTFSTLTVSNMSPEDSSIYLCSVVGQGAEAFFGQGTRLTVV.

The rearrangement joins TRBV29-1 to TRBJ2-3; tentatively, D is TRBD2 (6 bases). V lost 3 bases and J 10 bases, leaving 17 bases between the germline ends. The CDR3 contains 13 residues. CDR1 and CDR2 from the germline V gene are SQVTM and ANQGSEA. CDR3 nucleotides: TGCAGCGTTGAGGATCCGTTGGAGGGTGCGCAGTATTTT. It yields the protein CSVEDPLEGAQYF.

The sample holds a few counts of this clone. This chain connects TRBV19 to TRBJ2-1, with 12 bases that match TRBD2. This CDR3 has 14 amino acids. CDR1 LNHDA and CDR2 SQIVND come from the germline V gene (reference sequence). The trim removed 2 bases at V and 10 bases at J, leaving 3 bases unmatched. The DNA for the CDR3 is TGTGCCAGTAGTATAAGTCTAGCGGGAGGGGAGCAGTTCTTC. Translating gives CASSISLAGGEQFF.

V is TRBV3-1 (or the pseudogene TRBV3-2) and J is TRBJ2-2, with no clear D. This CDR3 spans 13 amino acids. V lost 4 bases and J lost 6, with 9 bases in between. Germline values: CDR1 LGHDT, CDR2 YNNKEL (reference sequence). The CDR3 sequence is CASSLLSSGELFF. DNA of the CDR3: TGTGCCAGCAGCCTCCTATCATCCGGGGAGCTGTTTTTT.

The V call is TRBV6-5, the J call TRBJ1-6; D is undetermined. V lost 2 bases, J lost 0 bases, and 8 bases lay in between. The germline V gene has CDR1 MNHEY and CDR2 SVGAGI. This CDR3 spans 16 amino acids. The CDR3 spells CASSYGGSSYNSPLHF. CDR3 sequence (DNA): TGTGCCAGCAGTTACGGCGGAAGCTCCTATAATTCACCCCTCCACTTT.

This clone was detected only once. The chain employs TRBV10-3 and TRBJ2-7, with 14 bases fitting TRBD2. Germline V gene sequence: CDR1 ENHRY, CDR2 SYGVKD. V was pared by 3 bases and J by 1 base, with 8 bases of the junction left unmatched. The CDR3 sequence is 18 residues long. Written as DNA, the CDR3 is TGTGCCATCAGTGACCCTGGACTAGCGGGAGGCTTTTCCTACGAGCAGTACTTC. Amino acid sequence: CAISDPGLAGGFSYEQYF.

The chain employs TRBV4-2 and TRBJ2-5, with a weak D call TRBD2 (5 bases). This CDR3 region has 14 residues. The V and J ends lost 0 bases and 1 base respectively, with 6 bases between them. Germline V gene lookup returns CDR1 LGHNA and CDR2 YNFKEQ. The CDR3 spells CASSQDSVQETQYF. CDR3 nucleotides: TGTGCCAGCAGCCAAGATAGCGTCCAAGAGACCCAGTACTTC.

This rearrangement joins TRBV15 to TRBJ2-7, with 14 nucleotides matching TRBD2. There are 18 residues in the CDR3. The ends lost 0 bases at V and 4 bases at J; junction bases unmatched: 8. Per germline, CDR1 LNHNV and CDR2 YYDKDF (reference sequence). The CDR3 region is CATSRERTSGGTGYEQYF. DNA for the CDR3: TGTGCCACCAGCAGAGAAAGGACTAGCGGGGGGACCGGTTACGAGCAGTACTTC.

CDR3 DNA sequence: TGTGCCAGCTCCCCCCTGGAAAGAGAAGGCTACACCTTC. Translating gives CASSPLEREGYTF. The genes are TRBV18 and TRBJ1-2; D uncertain. V shed 6 bases and J shed 8 bases, with 16 bases lying between them. The germline CDR1 and CDR2 sequences are KGHSH and LQKENI. CDR3 size: 13 residues.

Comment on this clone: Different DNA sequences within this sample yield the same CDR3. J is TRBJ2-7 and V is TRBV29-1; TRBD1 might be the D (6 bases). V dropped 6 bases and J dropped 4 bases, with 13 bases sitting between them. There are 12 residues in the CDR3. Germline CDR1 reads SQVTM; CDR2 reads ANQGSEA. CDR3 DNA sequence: TGCAGCGTCGCTTCGCAGGGGTACGAGCAGTACTTC. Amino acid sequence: CSVASQGYEQYF.

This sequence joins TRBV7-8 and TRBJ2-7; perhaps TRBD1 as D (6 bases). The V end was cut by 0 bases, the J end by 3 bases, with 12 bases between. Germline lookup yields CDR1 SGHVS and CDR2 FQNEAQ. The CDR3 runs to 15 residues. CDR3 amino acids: CASSLAQGQNYEQYF. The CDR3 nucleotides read TGTGCCAGCAGCTTAGCACAAGGACAGAACTACGAGCAGTACTTC.

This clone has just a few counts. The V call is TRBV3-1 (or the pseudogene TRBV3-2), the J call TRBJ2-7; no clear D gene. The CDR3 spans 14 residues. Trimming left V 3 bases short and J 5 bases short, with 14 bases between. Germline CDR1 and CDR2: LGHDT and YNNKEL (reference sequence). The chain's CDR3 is CASSQGRRYNEQYF. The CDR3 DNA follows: TGTGCCAGCAGCCAGGGTCGCAGGTATAACGAGCAGTACTTC.

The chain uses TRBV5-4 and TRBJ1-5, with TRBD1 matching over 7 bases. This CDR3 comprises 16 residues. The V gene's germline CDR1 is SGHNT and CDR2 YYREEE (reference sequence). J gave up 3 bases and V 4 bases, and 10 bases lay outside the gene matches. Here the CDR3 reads CASSQGPGTDNQPQHF. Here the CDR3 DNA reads TGTGCCAGCAGCCAGGGACCCGGGACAGACAATCAGCCCCAGCATTTT.

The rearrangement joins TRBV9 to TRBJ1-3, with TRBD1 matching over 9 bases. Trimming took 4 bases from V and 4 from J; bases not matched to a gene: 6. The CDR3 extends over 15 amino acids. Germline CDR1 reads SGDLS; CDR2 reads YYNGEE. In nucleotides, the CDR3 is TGTGCCAGCAGCTGGGGACAGGGTGGGGGAAACACCATATATTTT. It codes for CASSWGQGGGNTIYF. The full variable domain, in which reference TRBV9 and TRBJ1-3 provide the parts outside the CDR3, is DSGVTQTPKHLITATGQRVTLRCSPRSGDLSVYWYQQSLDQGLQFLIQYYNGEERAKGNILERFSAQQFPDLHSELNLSSLELGDSALYFCASSWGQGGGNTIYFGEGSWLTVV.

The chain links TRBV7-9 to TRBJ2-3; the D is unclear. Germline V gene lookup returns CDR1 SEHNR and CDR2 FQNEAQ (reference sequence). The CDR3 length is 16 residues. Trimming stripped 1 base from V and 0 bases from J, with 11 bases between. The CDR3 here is CASSLEDKASTDTQYF. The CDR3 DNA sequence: TGTGCCAGCAGCTTAGAAGACAAGGCTAGCACAGATACGCAGTATTTT. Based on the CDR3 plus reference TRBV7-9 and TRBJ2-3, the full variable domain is DTGVSQNPRHKITKRGQNVTFRCDPISEHNRLYWYRQTLGQGPEFLTYFQNEAQLEKSRLLSDRFSAERPKGSFSTLEIQRTEQGDSAMYLCASSLEDKASTDTQYFGPGTRLTVL.

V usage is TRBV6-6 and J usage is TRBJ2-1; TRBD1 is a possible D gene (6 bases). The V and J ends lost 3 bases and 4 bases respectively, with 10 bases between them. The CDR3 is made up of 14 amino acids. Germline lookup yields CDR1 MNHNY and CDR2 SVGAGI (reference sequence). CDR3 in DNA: TGTGCCAGCAGTTATGAGGGGGAGTACAATGAGCAGTTCTTC. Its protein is CASSYEGEYNEQFF.